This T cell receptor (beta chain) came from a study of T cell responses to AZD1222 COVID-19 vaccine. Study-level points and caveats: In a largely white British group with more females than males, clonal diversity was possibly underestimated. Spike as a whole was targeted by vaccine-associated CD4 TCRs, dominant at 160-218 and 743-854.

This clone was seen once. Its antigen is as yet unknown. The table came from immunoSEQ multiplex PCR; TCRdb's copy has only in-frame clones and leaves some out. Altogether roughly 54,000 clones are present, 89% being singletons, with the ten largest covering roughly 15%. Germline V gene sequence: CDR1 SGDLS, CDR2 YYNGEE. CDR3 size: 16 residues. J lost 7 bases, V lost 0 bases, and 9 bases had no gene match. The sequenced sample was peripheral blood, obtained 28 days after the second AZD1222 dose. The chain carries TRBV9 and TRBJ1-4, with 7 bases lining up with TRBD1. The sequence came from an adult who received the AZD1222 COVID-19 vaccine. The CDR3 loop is CASSVGDRVGAEKLFF. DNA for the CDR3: TGTGCCAGCAGCGTAGGAGACAGGGTAGGAGCTGAAAAACTGTTTTTT. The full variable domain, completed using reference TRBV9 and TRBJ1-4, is DSGVTQTPKHLITATGQRVTLRCSPRSGDLSVYWYQQSLDQGLQFLIQYYNGEERAKGNILERFSAQQFPDLHSELNLSSLELGDSALYFCASSVGDRVGAEKLFFGSGTQLSVL.